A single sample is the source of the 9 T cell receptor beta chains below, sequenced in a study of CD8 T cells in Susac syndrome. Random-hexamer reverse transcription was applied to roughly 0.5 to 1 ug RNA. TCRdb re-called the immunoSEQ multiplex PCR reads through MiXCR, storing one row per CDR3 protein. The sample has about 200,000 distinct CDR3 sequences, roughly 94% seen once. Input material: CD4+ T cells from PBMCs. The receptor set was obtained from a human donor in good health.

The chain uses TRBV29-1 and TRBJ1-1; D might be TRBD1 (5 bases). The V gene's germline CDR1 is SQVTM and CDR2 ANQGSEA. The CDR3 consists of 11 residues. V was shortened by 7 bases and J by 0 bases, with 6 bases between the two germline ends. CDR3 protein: CSGQLNTEAFF. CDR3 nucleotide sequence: TGCAGCGGACAGCTGAACACTGAAGCTTTCTTT.

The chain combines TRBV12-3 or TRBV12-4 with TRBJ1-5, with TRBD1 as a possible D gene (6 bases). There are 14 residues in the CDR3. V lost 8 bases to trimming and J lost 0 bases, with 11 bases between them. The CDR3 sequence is CASGLRGSNQPQHF. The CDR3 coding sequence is TGTGCCAGCGGACTCAGGGGTAGCAATCAGCCCCAGCATTTT.

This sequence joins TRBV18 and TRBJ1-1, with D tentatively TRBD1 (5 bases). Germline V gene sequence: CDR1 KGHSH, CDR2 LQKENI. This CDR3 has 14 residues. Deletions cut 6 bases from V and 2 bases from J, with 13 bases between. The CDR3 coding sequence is TGTGCCAGCTCTGGGCGGGACGGAAACACTGAAGCTTTCTTT. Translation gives CASSGRDGNTEAFF. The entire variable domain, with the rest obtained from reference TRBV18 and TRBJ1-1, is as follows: NAGVMQNPRHLVRRRGQEARLRCSPMKGHSHVYWYRQLPEEGLKFMVYLQKENIIDESGMPKERFSAEFPKEGPSILRIQQVVRGDSAAYFCASSGRDGNTEAFFGQGTRLTVV.

The CDR3 DNA sequence: TGCAGCGCTGGGTATAATGAAAAACTGTTTTTT. As protein: CSAGYNEKLFF. The rearrangement links TRBV29-1 to TRBJ1-4; D is undetermined. CDR1 and CDR2 (germline): SQVTM, ANQGSEA. Trimming cost V 7 bases and J 4 bases, with 7 bases left between them. The CDR3 spans 11 residues.

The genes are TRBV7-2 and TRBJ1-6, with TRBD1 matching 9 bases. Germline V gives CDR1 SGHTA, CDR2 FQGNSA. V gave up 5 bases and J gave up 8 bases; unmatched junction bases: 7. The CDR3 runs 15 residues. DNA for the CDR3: TGTGCCAGCAGCCCCCCGGGACAGGGTTATTCACCCCTCCACTTT. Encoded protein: CASSPPGQGYSPLHF.

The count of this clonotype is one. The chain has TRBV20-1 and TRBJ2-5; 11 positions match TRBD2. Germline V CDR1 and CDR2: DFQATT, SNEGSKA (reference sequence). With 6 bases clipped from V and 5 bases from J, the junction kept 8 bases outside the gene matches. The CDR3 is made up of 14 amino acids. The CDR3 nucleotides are TGCAGTGCACCGCAGGGACTAGCGGCCGAGACCCAGTACTTC. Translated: CSAPQGLAAETQYF.

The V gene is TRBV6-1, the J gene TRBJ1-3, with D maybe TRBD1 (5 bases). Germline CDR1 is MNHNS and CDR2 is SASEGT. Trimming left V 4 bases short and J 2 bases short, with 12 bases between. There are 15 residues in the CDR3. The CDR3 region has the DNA TGTGCCAGCAGTGCCCCGGCAGGGACTGGAAACACCATATATTTT. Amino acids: CASSAPAGTGNTIYF.

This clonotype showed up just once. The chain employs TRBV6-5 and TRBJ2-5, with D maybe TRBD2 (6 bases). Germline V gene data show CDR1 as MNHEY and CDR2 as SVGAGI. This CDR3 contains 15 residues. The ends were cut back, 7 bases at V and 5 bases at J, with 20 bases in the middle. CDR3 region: CASTRGVRGGETQYF. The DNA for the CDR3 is TGTGCCAGCACCCGCGGGGTCCGGGGAGGTGAGACCCAGTACTTC.

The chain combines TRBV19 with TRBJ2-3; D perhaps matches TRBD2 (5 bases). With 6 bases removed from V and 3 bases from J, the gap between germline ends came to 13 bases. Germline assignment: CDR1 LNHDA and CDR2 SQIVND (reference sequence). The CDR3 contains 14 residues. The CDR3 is CASSTVSGTDTQYF. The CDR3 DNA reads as TGTGCCAGTAGCACCGTCTCGGGGACAGATACGCAGTATTTT. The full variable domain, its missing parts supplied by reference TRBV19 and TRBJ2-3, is DGGITQSPKYLFRKEGQNVTLSCEQNLNHDAMYWYRQDPGQGLRLIYYSQIVNDFQKGDIAEGYSVSREKKESFPLTVTSAQKNPTAFYLCASSTVSGTDTQYFGPGTRLTVL.